Each of the 13 T cell receptor beta chains below was sequenced from the same sample in a study of pediatric ulcerative colitis. Clones were sequenced by immunoSEQ multiplex PCR, and TCRdb holds only the in-frame ones, with some missing. The repertoire holds around 40,000 clones, with roughly 70% as singletons. Rectal tissue came from one to two pinch biopsies taken at colonoscopy. Sequencing used gut tissue. The receptors originated from a boy aged 5-17 years with severe ulcerative colitis.

The V call is TRBV4-1, the J call TRBJ2-5; perhaps TRBD1 as D (5 bases). This CDR3 spans 14 amino acids. Germline lookup yields CDR1 MGHRA and CDR2 YSYEKL. V lost 3 bases and J 3 bases, leaving 11 bases between the germline ends. CDR3 residues: CASSQQGHEETQYF. For the CDR3, the DNA is TGCGCCAGCAGCCAGCAGGGTCATGAAGAGACCCAGTACTTC.

The chain joins TRBV6-5 to TRBJ1-2, with TRBD1 identical over 8 bases. Trimming removed 2 bases from V and 6 bases from J; junction bases left unmatched: 5. This CDR3 has 14 residues. Looked up from germline, CDR1 is MNHEY and CDR2 is SVGAGI. CDR3 sequence (DNA): TGTGCCAGCAGTTACACTAGGACAGGGAATGGCTACACCTTC. Translated: CASSYTRTGNGYTF.

This chain connects TRBV5-4 to TRBJ2-5, with a weak D call TRBD2 (6 bases). The V end was cut by 3 bases, the J end by 4 bases, with 13 bases between. From germline, CDR1 is SGHNT and CDR2 YYREEE (reference sequence). The CDR3 totals 14 residues. The CDR3 DNA is TGTGCCAGCAGCTGGATGGGGGGAGGAGAGACCCAGTACTTC. Its protein is CASSWMGGGETQYF.

CDR3 protein: CAIKGGVSSTDTQYF. CDR3 DNA: TGTGCCATCAAGGGCGGGGTGTCTAGCACAGATACGCAGTATTTT. The chain has TRBV10-3 and TRBJ2-3; possibly TRBD2 for D (6 bases). CDR1 ENHRY and CDR2 SYGVKD come from the germline V gene. Trimming pared 7 bases from V and 0 bases from J, leaving 14 bases between. The CDR3 runs to 15 residues.

This clone was seen just once. The V call is TRBV4-1, the J call TRBJ1-5, with 8 bases matching TRBD1. Germline lookup yields CDR1 MGHRA and CDR2 YSYEKL. With 4 bases clipped from V and 2 bases from J, the junction kept 7 bases outside the gene matches. The length of the CDR3 is 16 residues. CDR3 coding DNA: TGCGCCAGCAGCCCGCGGACAGGGTTTGGCAATCAGCCCCAGCATTTT. Translation gives CASSPRTGFGNQPQHF.

The chain recombines TRBV10-3 with TRBJ2-2; 7 nucleotides agree with TRBD1. The CDR3 has 15 amino acids. The V gene end was trimmed by 6 bases and the J gene end by 6 bases; junction bases not matched to a gene: 10. Germline CDR1 reads ENHRY; CDR2 reads SYGVKD. The CDR3 loop reads CAIRTTGAGPGELFF. The CDR3 DNA is TGTGCCATCAGAACTACAGGGGCCGGACCCGGGGAGCTGTTTTTT.

The chain combines TRBV4-1 with TRBJ2-3; the match to TRBD1 covers 8 bases. J gave up 3 bases and V 4 bases, and 9 bases lay outside the gene matches. The CDR3 sequence is 16 residues long. The germline gives CDR1 MGHRA, CDR2 YSYEKL. In DNA, the CDR3 is TGCGCCAGCAGCCGACGAACAGGGGGGTCAACAGATACGCAGTATTTT. Protein: CASSRRTGGSTDTQYF.

The chain couples TRBV28 to TRBJ1-2; D possibly corresponds to TRBD1 (6 bases). Trimming pared 3 bases from V and 0 bases from J, leaving 14 bases between. This CDR3 is 16 amino acids long. The V gene's germline CDR1 is MDHEN and CDR2 SYDVKM. Here the CDR3 reads CASSFQGRAANYGYTF. Here the CDR3 DNA reads TGTGCCAGCAGTTTCCAGGGGCGGGCAGCTAACTATGGCTACACCTTC.

The J gene is TRBJ2-5, the V gene TRBV4-1, with a possible D match to TRBD2 (6 bases). This CDR3 has 18 residues. Trimming pared 0 bases from V and 0 bases from J, leaving 17 bases between. Germline assignment: CDR1 MGHRA and CDR2 YSYEKL. The CDR3 coding sequence is TGCGCCAGCAGCCAAGATCCTACCCGTGGGGGGTACCAAGAGACCCAGTACTTC. Encoded protein: CASSQDPTRGGYQETQYF.

The rearrangement links TRBV27 to TRBJ2-7, with 10 nucleotides matching TRBD1. Germline CDR1 reads MNHEY; CDR2 reads SMNVEV (reference sequence). Unmatched junction bases numbered 7, after V lost 5 bases and J lost 6 bases. The CDR3 covers 14 residues. CDR3 sequence reads: CASSLPGQGREQYF. The CDR3 nucleotides are TGTGCCAGCAGTCTCCCGGGACAGGGGCGCGAGCAGTACTTC.

The chain joins TRBV6-5 to TRBJ1-2, with a weak D call TRBD1 (6 bases). Germline V gene lookup returns CDR1 MNHEY and CDR2 SVGAGI. V was shortened by 6 bases and J by 7 bases, with 15 bases between the two germline ends. This CDR3 contains 13 residues. CDR3 bases: TGTGCCAGCAGACTAACTAACAGGGCTGGCTACACCTTC. Residues: CASRLTNRAGYTF.

The rearrangement uses TRBV7-9 and TRBJ2-5; D tentatively fits TRBD1 or TRBD2 (6 bases each). This CDR3 contains 16 residues. Deletions cut 1 base from V and 3 bases from J, with 15 bases between. From germline, CDR1 is SEHNR and CDR2 FQNEAQ (reference sequence). The CDR3 DNA is TGTGCCAGCAGCTTAGGAGATCGGGGGCGCAAAGAGACCCAGTACTTC. Amino acid sequence: CASSLGDRGRKETQYF.

This clone was seen a few times. The gene calls are TRBV13 and TRBJ1-2; 10 bases agree with TRBD1. Germline assignment: CDR1 PRHDT and CDR2 FYEKMQ (reference sequence). The CDR3 extends over 15 amino acids. The junction had 7 bases not matched to a gene; V was cut back by 5 bases and J by 4 bases. This chain's CDR3 is CASSLRDRGFYGYTF. CDR3 in DNA: TGTGCCAGCAGCCTACGGGACAGGGGCTTCTATGGCTACACCTTC.